The source of this T cell receptor (beta chain) is a study of T cell responses to AZD1222 COVID-19 vaccine. Repertoires were generated with immunoSEQ multiplex PCR, while TCRdb's copy carries only in-frame clones and drops some. Altogether some 130,000 clones are present, around 84% being singletons, with the ten largest covering about a fifth. Trimming shortened V by 4 bases and J by 5 bases, and 12 bases separated the two germline ends. Germline V gene lookup returns CDR1 LGHNA and CDR2 YSLEER. The CDR3 consists of 13 residues. This TCR derives from an adult in good health. The source material was peripheral blood, sampled on day 0 of AZD1222 vaccination. The V and J genes are TRBV4-3 and TRBJ2-7; D is possibly TRBD1 (5 bases). The CDR3 loop reads CASSRTGGNEQYF. The CDR3 bases are TGCGCCAGCAGCCGTACAGGTGGGAACGAGCAGTACTTC.